This T cell receptor (beta chain) was documented in a study of CD8+ T cells in alopecia areata. Both peripheral blood and punch biopsies of lesional scalp skin were obtained from patients who had alopecia areata. Extraction of RNA preceded its reverse transcription into cDNA, which served as the sequencing template. Sequenced by immunoSEQ multiplex PCR; TCRdb stores in-frame clones only, minus some. The table shows around 200,000 clones, with over 55% occurring only once. The CDR3 is made up of 15 amino acids. The V gene's germline CDR1 is SQVTM and CDR2 ANQGSEA. Trimming removed 4 bases at V and 9 bases at J, with 22 bases between.

The clonotype comes from a human donor with alopecia areata. This material consisted of CD4+ T cells sorted from blood, taken at week 0. The rearrangement uses TRBV29-1 and TRBJ2-1; weak D call: TRBD1 (5 bases). The CDR3 sequence is CSVAIDGPQRGEQFF. The CDR3 DNA sequence: TGCAGCGTTGCCATAGATGGACCGCAAAGGGGTGAGCAGTTCTTC.